The 17 T cell receptor beta chains given below trace back to one sample, sequenced in a study of blood T cell repertoires in COVID-19. The protocol was immunoSEQ multiplex PCR, while the TCRdb copy is restricted to in-frame clones and leaves out a portion. Of roughly 81,000 clones in the sample, approximately 80% were seen once. Sequenced material: peripheral blood. The source of these receptors is an older woman with acute or convalescent COVID-19.

The chain couples TRBV4-1 to TRBJ1-1; the D gene is possibly TRBD1 (5 bases). The CDR3 contains 17 residues. V dropped 3 bases and J dropped 4 bases, with 21 bases sitting between them. The V gene's germline CDR1 is MGHRA and CDR2 YSYEKL. Here the CDR3 DNA reads TGCGCCAGCAGCCACCCTTCGCAGGGAACTGGTGGCACTGAAGCTTTCTTT. This codes for CASSHPSQGTGGTEAFF.

The chain is built from TRBV11-2 and TRBJ2-2; D might be TRBD2 (6 bases). This CDR3 is built from 18 residues. V lost 4 bases and J 5 bases, leaving 23 bases between the germline ends. In germline, CDR1 is SGHAT, CDR2 FQNNGV. CDR3: CASSSTIARGAGTGELFF. CDR3 DNA sequence: TGTGCCAGCAGCTCTACCATCGCCCGGGGAGCGGGTACCGGGGAGCTGTTTTTT.

V usage is TRBV19 and J usage is TRBJ1-4; tentatively, D is TRBD1 (6 bases). The germline gives CDR1 LNHDA, CDR2 SQIVND (reference sequence). V shed 4 bases and J shed 6 bases, with 9 bases lying between them. This CDR3 comprises 13 residues. As DNA, the CDR3 is TGTGCCAGTAGTACAGGGGTCTATGAAAAACTGTTTTTT. It translates to CASSTGVYEKLFF.

The chain employs TRBV6-5 and TRBJ1-1; possible D gene TRBD1, 5 bases. CDR3 length equals 15 residues. Trimming pared 5 bases from V and 2 bases from J, leaving 15 bases between. Germline loops: CDR1 MNHEY, CDR2 SVGAGI. CDR3 region: CASSPSWGVNTEAFF. The CDR3 coding sequence is TGTGCCAGCAGTCCTTCCTGGGGGGTCAACACTGAAGCTTTCTTT.

J is TRBJ1-4 and V is TRBV30; D ambiguous. Germline V gives CDR1 GTSNPN, CDR2 SVGIG (reference sequence). V was pared by 0 bases and J by 6 bases, with 8 bases between. The CDR3 has 13 amino acids. CDR3 nucleotides: TGTGCCTGGAGTGTATCGTTCGATGAAAAACTGTTTTTT. Amino acid sequence: CAWSVSFDEKLFF.

This clone was seen once. The rearrangement links TRBV7-3 to TRBJ2-1; 7 nucleotides agree with TRBD2. CDR1 is SGHTA and CDR2 is FQGTGA in the germline V gene. J gave up 8 bases and V 5 bases, and 12 bases lay outside the gene matches. This CDR3 is 15 amino acids long. CDR3 nucleotide sequence: TGTGCCAGCAGCCGCGAGCGGGGTGATTTCGATGAGCAGTTCTTC. Encoded protein: CASSRERGDFDEQFF.

This clone has just one count. The CDR3 DNA sequence: TGTGCCAGCAGTGCAACACAGGGGGTGATCAATCAGCCCCAGCATTTT. Translation: CASSATQGVINQPQHF. V usage is TRBV6-1 and J usage is TRBJ1-5, with 8 nucleotides matching TRBD1. Germline-derived CDR1 and CDR2 are MNHNS and SASEGT. V lost 4 bases, J lost 3 bases, and 8 bases stayed unmatched. The CDR3 is 16 residues long.

This chain uses TRBV10-3 with TRBJ1-4; unclear D gene. Per the germline V gene, CDR1 is ENHRY and CDR2 is SYGVKD. V lost 3 bases and J 1 base, leaving 6 bases between the germline ends. The CDR3 is 14 residues long. CDR3 sequence (DNA): TGTGCCATCAGTGACTCAGGAACTAATGAAAAACTGTTTTTT. Translation: CAISDSGTNEKLFF.

This chain joins TRBV7-2 and TRBJ1-1, with D possibly matching TRBD1 (6 bases). The V gene's germline CDR1 is SGHTA and CDR2 FQGNSA. The length of the CDR3 is 12 residues. The V end lost 5 bases, the J end lost 6 bases, and 10 bases lay between the germline ends. The CDR3 bases are TGTGCCAGCAGCGTCACAGGGTCTGAAGCTTTCTTT. This sequence encodes CASSVTGSEAFF.

The V and J genes are TRBV9 and TRBJ2-5; 8 nucleotides agree with TRBD1. The CDR3 sequence is 15 residues long. The junction had 6 bases not matched to a gene; V was cut back by 0 bases and J by 5 bases. Germline V gives CDR1 SGDLS, CDR2 YYNGEE. The CDR3 region is CASSVGSGGAETQYF. CDR3 sequence (DNA): TGTGCCAGCAGCGTAGGGTCAGGGGGCGCGGAGACCCAGTACTTC.

The J gene is TRBJ1-4, the V gene TRBV30, with D unclear. CDR1 is GTSNPN, CDR2 SVGIG, per germline (reference sequence). The CDR3 covers 15 residues. The germline V and J ends were trimmed by 3 bases and 4 bases, with 15 bases remaining between them. The CDR3 protein is CAWRSGSSNNEKLFF. DNA for the CDR3: TGTGCCTGGAGAAGCGGTTCCAGCAATAATGAAAAACTGTTTTTT.

Only a few counts were recorded for this clone. The V gene is TRBV10-2, the J gene TRBJ2-1; D is unresolved. CDR3 length: 11 residues. Between the trimmed V and J ends, which lost 5 bases and 7 bases, there was a span of 6 bases. Per germline, CDR1 WSHSY and CDR2 SAAADI. The CDR3 region is CASSPVNEQFF. CDR3 sequence (DNA): TGCGCCAGCAGTCCGGTAAATGAGCAGTTCTTC.

The genes are TRBV19 and TRBJ1-1, with TRBD1 identical over 7 bases. This CDR3 spans 16 amino acids. The ends lost 6 bases at V and 5 bases at J; junction bases unmatched: 15. CDR1 is LNHDA, CDR2 SQIVND, per germline (reference sequence). Here the CDR3 DNA reads TGTGCCAGTAGCCCTTATAGGGGGCAGGGGGGAACTGAAGCTTTCTTT. Translation gives CASSPYRGQGGTEAFF.

CDR3 coding DNA: TGCGCCAGCAGCTCCGAGAGGGAAACTCAAAGCTCTGGAAACACCATATATTTT. Protein: CASSSERETQSSGNTIYF. This chain joins TRBV5-1 and TRBJ1-3; D gene ambiguous. Per the germline V gene, CDR1 is SGHRS and CDR2 is YFSETQ. Deletions cut 3 bases from V and 0 bases from J, with 19 bases between. This CDR3 has 18 amino acids. Full variable domain (outside the CDR3, taken from reference TRBV5-1 and TRBJ1-3): KAGVTQTPRYLIKTRGQQVTLSCSPISGHRSVSWYQQTPGQGLQFLFEYFSETQRNKGNFPGRFSGRQFSNSRSEMNVSTLELGDSALYLCASSSERETQSSGNTIYFGEGSWLTVV.

This clone was detected a few times. J is TRBJ2-7 and V is TRBV2, with TRBD2 identical over 7 bases. Unmatched junction bases numbered 13, after V lost 6 bases and J lost 5 bases. Per the germline V gene, CDR1 is SNHLY and CDR2 is FYNNEI. This CDR3 is 15 amino acids long. CDR3 nucleotides: TGTGCCAGCAGGGCTAGGAGGGAGGGGCTGGACGAGCAGTACTTC. This gives the protein CASRARREGLDEQYF.

The chain couples TRBV19 to TRBJ2-7; D possibly corresponds to TRBD2 (5 bases). Germline V gene lookup returns CDR1 LNHDA and CDR2 SQIVND (reference sequence). V was trimmed by 8 bases and J by 7 bases, leaving 9 bases between them. The CDR3 totals 10 residues. CDR3 sequence reads: CASLPGEQYF. CDR3 DNA sequence: TGTGCCAGTTTGCCGGGGGAGCAGTACTTC.

This chain uses TRBV6-1 with TRBJ2-7; TRBD2 is a possible D gene (6 bases). The V and J ends lost 3 bases and 5 bases respectively, with 8 bases between them. This CDR3 has 12 amino acids. Germline-derived CDR1 and CDR2 are MNHNS and SASEGT. The CDR3 region is CASSDGGDEQYF. The CDR3 region has the DNA TGTGCCAGCAGTGACGGGGGAGACGAGCAGTACTTC.